Each of the 24 T cell receptor beta chains below was sequenced from the same sample in a study of T cells in tuberculosis. Repertoires were generated with immunoSEQ multiplex PCR, while TCRdb's copy carries only in-frame clones and drops some. This table holds about 25,000 clones, less than 97% found once. The specimen was PBMCs. These TCRs come from a donor aged 5-35 years with latent tuberculosis or without tuberculosis infection.

This rearrangement joins TRBV7-8 to TRBJ1-2, with TRBD1 matching 10 bases. The CDR3 is made up of 16 amino acids. Trimming at V came to 2 bases and at J to 7 bases, leaving 10 bases not matched to a gene. Germline V gives CDR1 SGHVS, CDR2 FQNEAQ. The CDR3 loop reads CASSLSTGTGDRGYTF. Here the CDR3 DNA reads TGTGCCAGCAGCTTAAGTACTGGGACAGGGGATCGTGGCTACACCTTC.

This rearrangement joins TRBV25-1 to TRBJ2-7; possibly TRBD1 for D (6 bases). The V gene lost 2 bases and the J gene lost 5 bases, with 16 bases spanning the gap. This CDR3 is built from 15 residues. Germline loops: CDR1 MGHDK, CDR2 SYGVNS. The DNA for the CDR3 is TGTGCCAGCAGTGAAAGAGGAACAGGGAAGGACGAGCAGTACTTC. Translated, it gives CASSERGTGKDEQYF.

This chain links TRBV6-6 with TRBJ1-1; 9 bases line up with TRBD1. With 7 bases clipped from V and 0 bases from J, the junction kept 9 bases outside the gene matches. Germline CDR1 reads MNHNY; CDR2 reads SVGAGI (reference sequence). This CDR3 is built from 16 residues. DNA for the CDR3: TGTGCCAGCAACGAGGACAGGGGCCTCATGAACACTGAAGCTTTCTTT. It is translated as CASNEDRGLMNTEAFF.

The chain joins TRBV6-1 to TRBJ1-3; a weak D match, TRBD1 (5 bases). V was trimmed by 1 base and J by 3 bases, leaving 10 bases between them. Germline V CDR1 and CDR2: MNHNS, SASEGT. The length of the CDR3 is 15 residues. The CDR3 reads CASSEVRGVGNTIYF. The CDR3 nucleotides are TGTGCCAGCAGTGAAGTTCGGGGGGTTGGAAACACCATATATTTT.

V gene TRBV9 combines with J gene TRBJ1-1, with 11 bases identical to TRBD1. This CDR3 has 15 residues. The germline gives CDR1 SGDLS, CDR2 YYNGEE. V shed 7 bases and J 3 bases; nucleotides not matched to a gene: 8. CDR3 sequence reads: CASGGTGGTYTEAFF. The CDR3 nucleotides read TGTGCCAGCGGAGGGACAGGGGGAACCTACACTGAAGCTTTCTTT. Combining the CDR3 with reference TRBV9 and TRBJ1-1 gives the whole variable domain DSGVTQTPKHLITATGQRVTLRCSPRSGDLSVYWYQQSLDQGLQFLIQYYNGEERAKGNILERFSAQQFPDLHSELNLSSLELGDSALYFCASGGTGGTYTEAFFGQGTRLTVV.

The chain uses TRBV5-1 and TRBJ2-7, with TRBD1 matching 9 bases. This CDR3 has 15 amino acids. The germline CDR1 and CDR2 sequences are SGHRS and YFSETQ. V lost 4 bases and J lost 0; bases outside the gene matches: 5. The CDR3 loop is CASSRETGGSYEQYF. CDR3 sequence (DNA): TGCGCCAGCAGCCGAGAGACAGGGGGCTCCTACGAGCAGTACTTC. Based on the CDR3 plus reference TRBV5-1 and TRBJ2-7, the full variable domain is KAGVTQTPRYLIKTRGQQVTLSCSPISGHRSVSWYQQTPGQGLQFLFEYFSETQRNKGNFPGRFSGRQFSNSRSEMNVSTLELGDSALYLCASSRETGGSYEQYFGPGTRLTVT.

The chain links TRBV5-1 to TRBJ2-3, with TRBD2 matching 8 bases. V lost 4 bases and J lost 1; bases outside the gene matches: 5. Germline CDR1 SGHRS, CDR2 YFSETQ. The CDR3 contains 15 residues. CDR3 region: CASSQAGDGTDTQYF. The CDR3 bases are TGCGCCAGCAGCCAAGCGGGGGACGGCACAGATACGCAGTATTTT. The full variable domain, with the rest looked up from reference TRBV5-1 and TRBJ2-3, is KAGVTQTPRYLIKTRGQQVTLSCSPISGHRSVSWYQQTPGQGLQFLFEYFSETQRNKGNFPGRFSGRQFSNSRSEMNVSTLELGDSALYLCASSQAGDGTDTQYFGPGTRLTVL.

The rearrangement links TRBV2 to TRBJ2-3; TRBD2 matches at 15 bases. Trimming at V came to 7 bases and at J to 1 base, leaving 9 bases not matched to a gene. The germline CDR1 and CDR2 sequences are SNHLY and FYNNEI. The CDR3 loop spans 18 amino acids. Written as DNA, the CDR3 is TGTGCCAGCAAATGGACTAGCGGGGGGGTCCTAGGCACAGATACGCAGTATTTT. It specifies CASKWTSGGVLGTDTQYF.

The rearrangement joins TRBV25-1 to TRBJ2-6, with a weak D call TRBD2 (5 bases). CDR3 length: 18 residues. V lost 1 base, J lost 2 bases, and 15 bases lay in between. Germline V gene lookup returns CDR1 MGHDK and CDR2 SYGVNS. The DNA of the CDR3 is TGTGCCAGCAGTGAATTGGAGGTCAGAGGTGCTGGGGCCAACGTCCTGACTTTC. It yields the protein CASSELEVRGAGANVLTF.

The chain joins TRBV5-1 to TRBJ2-3; the D is unclear. This CDR3 spans 18 amino acids. V shed 4 bases and J shed 1 base, with 22 bases lying between them. CDR1 is SGHRS and CDR2 is YFSETQ in the germline V gene. In nucleotides, the CDR3 is TGCGCCAGCAGCACGAAAAGGTCGGGTGTCGGCGGCACAGATACGCAGTATTTT. It codes for CASSTKRSGVGGTDTQYF.

The chain carries TRBV19 and TRBJ1-4; D unclear. The V end lost 7 bases, the J end lost 7 bases, and 10 bases lay between the germline ends. Germline CDR1 is LNHDA and CDR2 is SQIVND (reference sequence). The CDR3 spans 12 residues. DNA for the CDR3: TGTGCCAGTATTTCTCGTAGTGAAAAACTGTTTTTT. Translation: CASISRSEKLFF.

V and J are TRBV5-6 and TRBJ2-4; 8 nucleotides agree with TRBD2. The CDR3 sequence is 16 residues long. The germline CDR1 and CDR2 sequences are SGHDT and YYEEEE. V was pared by 1 base and J by 6 bases, with 9 bases of the junction left unmatched. The DNA of the CDR3 is TGTGCCAGCAGCTTGATAGCGGGGCATTCCTTAAACATTCAGTACTTC. Its translation: CASSLIAGHSLNIQYF.

The gene calls are TRBV9 and TRBJ2-5; D not resolved. Germline V gene sequence: CDR1 SGDLS, CDR2 YYNGEE. With 0 bases removed from V and 1 base from J, the gap between germline ends came to 4 bases. The CDR3 is 13 amino acids. The CDR3: CASSVDLQETQYF. CDR3 DNA: TGTGCCAGCAGCGTAGATCTCCAAGAGACCCAGTACTTC.

This clone appeared a single time. The gene calls are TRBV6-1 and TRBJ2-7; 7 positions match TRBD2. Germline CDR1 and CDR2: MNHNS and SASEGT. The CDR3 loop spans 15 amino acids. The ends lost 3 bases at V and 0 bases at J; junction bases unmatched: 5. CDR3 residues: CASSEIGGSSYEQYV. The CDR3 DNA sequence: TGTGCCAGCAGTGAGATCGGGGGGAGCTCCTACGAGCAGTACGTC.

This chain uses TRBV10-3 with TRBJ1-2; 12 bases line up with TRBD1. CDR3 size: 14 residues. With V trimmed by 9 bases and J by 6 bases, 8 bases remained unmatched. Per the germline V gene, CDR1 is ENHRY and CDR2 is SYGVKD. The CDR3 sequence is CAISGTGGWNGYTF. The CDR3 DNA reads as TGTGCCATTTCTGGGACAGGGGGCTGGAATGGCTACACCTTC.

The chain is built from TRBV7-2 and TRBJ1-2, with D maybe TRBD1 (6 bases). CDR3 length: 14 residues. Germline values: CDR1 SGHTA, CDR2 FQGNSA. The V gene lost 2 bases and the J gene lost 8 bases, with 15 bases spanning the gap. CDR3: CASSLSAGVYGYTF. The CDR3 coding sequence is TGTGCCAGCAGCTTATCAGCAGGGGTTTACGGCTACACCTTC.

The chain couples TRBV5-5 to TRBJ2-7; D gene uncertain. Germline V lookup: CDR1 SGHKS, CDR2 YYEKEE (reference sequence). The V gene lost 4 bases and the J gene lost 3 bases, with 14 bases spanning the gap. This CDR3 contains 14 residues. In DNA form, the CDR3 reads TGTGCCAGCAGCCCGGGTCCAAACTACTACGAGCAGTACTTC. Translation: CASSPGPNYYEQYF.

The V call is TRBV2, the J call TRBJ2-7, with TRBD2 matching over 7 bases. Germline CDR1 is SNHLY and CDR2 is FYNNEI. The CDR3 length is 16 residues. V shed 4 bases, J shed 2 bases, and the junction held 11 bases outside the gene matches. The DNA for the CDR3 is TGTGCCAGCAGTGTTGATAGTCTCGGGGGGACCTACGAGCAGTACTTC. This codes for CASSVDSLGGTYEQYF.

The chain uses TRBV7-3 and TRBJ2-7; 9 bases agree with TRBD1. This CDR3 spans 15 amino acids. Germline CDR1 is SGHTA and CDR2 is FQGTGA. The V segment lost 2 bases and the J segment 0 bases; nucleotides outside the gene matches: 2. CDR3 nucleotide sequence: TGTGCCAGCAGCTTAGAGGGACAGGGCTCCTACGAGCAGTACTTC. Translated: CASSLEGQGSYEQYF.

The chain has TRBV30 and TRBJ1-3; perhaps TRBD1 as D (5 bases). Trimming cost V 3 bases and J 12 bases, with 12 bases left between them. CDR3 length: 11 amino acids. The germline V gene has CDR1 GTSNPN and CDR2 SVGIG (reference sequence). This chain's CDR3 is CAWRAGPHIYF. The CDR3 DNA reads as TGTGCCTGGAGGGCAGGGCCCCACATATATTTT.

This rearrangement joins TRBV30 to TRBJ1-1; D remains unclear. The germline V gene has CDR1 GTSNPN and CDR2 SVGIG (reference sequence). The V and J ends lost 4 bases and 5 bases respectively, with 17 bases between them. CDR3 size: 14 residues. The CDR3 bases are TGTGCCTGGATACCGAGGGCATATTATACTGAAGCTTTCTTT. It encodes CAWIPRAYYTEAFF. The whole variable domain, filled in from reference TRBV30 and TRBJ1-1, reads SQTIHQWPATLVQPVGSPLSLECTVEGTSNPNLYWYRQAAGRGLQLLFYSVGIGQISSEVPQNLSASRPQDRQFILSSKKLLLSDSGFYLCAWIPRAYYTEAFFGQGTRLTVV.

The CDR3 protein is CASSGGWAGPDTQYF. CDR3 sequence (DNA): TGCGCCAGCAGCGGCGGTTGGGCAGGGCCAGATACGCAGTATTTT. The rearrangement links TRBV10-1 to TRBJ2-3, with D tentatively TRBD1 (5 bases). Trimming left V 6 bases short and J 4 bases short, with 17 bases between. The length of the CDR3 is 15 residues. From germline, CDR1 is WNHNN and CDR2 SYGVQD (reference sequence).

V and J are TRBV30 and TRBJ2-7, with a possible D match to TRBD2 (5 bases). V lost 5 bases and J 1 base, leaving 6 bases between the germline ends. The CDR3 is made up of 11 amino acids. Germline lookup yields CDR1 GTSNPN and CDR2 SVGIG (reference sequence). The CDR3 reads CAWRDSYEQYF. In DNA form, the CDR3 reads TGTGCCTGGCGGGATTCCTACGAGCAGTACTTC. The whole variable domain, filled in from reference TRBV30 and TRBJ2-7, reads SQTIHQWPATLVQPVGSPLSLECTVEGTSNPNLYWYRQAAGRGLQLLFYSVGIGQISSEVPQNLSASRPQDRQFILSSKKLLLSDSGFYLCAWRDSYEQYFGPGTRLTVT.

The DNA for the CDR3 is TGTGCCAGCAGCCAAGGGGAAGGCGCGAGGGCTGGAAACACCATATATTTT. This codes for CASSQGEGARAGNTIYF. The chain employs TRBV4-2 and TRBJ1-3; D is uncertain. This CDR3 is 17 amino acids long. Trimming took off 1 base at V and 2 bases at J, with 15 bases between the two ends. Per germline, CDR1 LGHNA and CDR2 YNFKEQ.